Given below is one T cell receptor beta chain in context. Its antigen is still unknown. The CDR3 sequence is 14 residues long. The ends were cut back, 4 bases at V and 3 bases at J, with 12 bases in the middle. The germline CDR1 and CDR2 sequences are MNHNY and SVGAGI (reference sequence). TCRdb passed the 5' RACE reads through MiXCR, listing each CDR3 protein once. This sample has 1,800,000 or so distinct CDR3 sequences, with around 33% found just once. These data belong to a study of identical twins. Study-level results: Among beta out-of-frame sequences, excess sharing between twins appeared weaker. The authors noted that invariant MAIT and iNKT cells could partly confound zero-insertion analyses. Memory repertoires lacked the insertion deficit that abundant cord blood beta clonotypes showed. Its conclusions, products of cross-sectional statistical analysis, did not come from following the same donors.

This chain joins TRBV6-6 and TRBJ1-1, with D tentatively TRBD1 (5 bases). The sequencing input was cord blood. The clonotype originates from a newborn girl in good health. The CDR3, as DNA: TGTGCCAGCAGTTCCTACGGGGGAGACACTGAAGCTTTCTTT. It encodes CASSSYGGDTEAFF.